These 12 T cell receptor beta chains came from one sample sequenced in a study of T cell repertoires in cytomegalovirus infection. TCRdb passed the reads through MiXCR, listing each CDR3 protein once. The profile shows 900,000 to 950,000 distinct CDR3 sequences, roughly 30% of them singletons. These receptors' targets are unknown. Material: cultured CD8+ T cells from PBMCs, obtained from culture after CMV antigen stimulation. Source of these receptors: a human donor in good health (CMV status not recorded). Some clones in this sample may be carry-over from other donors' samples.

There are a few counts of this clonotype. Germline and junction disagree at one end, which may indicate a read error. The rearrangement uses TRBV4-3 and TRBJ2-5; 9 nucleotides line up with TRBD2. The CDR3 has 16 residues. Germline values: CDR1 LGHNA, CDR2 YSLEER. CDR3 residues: CTSSQDYLAGLETQYF. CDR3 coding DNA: TGCACCAGCAGCCAAGATTATCTAGCGGGGTTAGAGACCCAGTACTTC.

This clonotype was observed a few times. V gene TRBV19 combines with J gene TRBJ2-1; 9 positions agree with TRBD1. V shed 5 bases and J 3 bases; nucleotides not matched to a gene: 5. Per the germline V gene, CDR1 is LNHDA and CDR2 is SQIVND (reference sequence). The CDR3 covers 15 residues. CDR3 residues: CASSPGTGYYNEQFF. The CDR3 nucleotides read TGTGCCAGTAGTCCCGGGACAGGGTACTACAATGAGCAGTTCTTC. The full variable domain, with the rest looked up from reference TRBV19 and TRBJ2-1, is DGGITQSPKYLFRKEGQNVTLSCEQNLNHDAMYWYRQDPGQGLRLIYYSQIVNDFQKGDIAEGYSVSREKKESFPLTVTSAQKNPTAFYLCASSPGTGYYNEQFFGPGTRLTVL.

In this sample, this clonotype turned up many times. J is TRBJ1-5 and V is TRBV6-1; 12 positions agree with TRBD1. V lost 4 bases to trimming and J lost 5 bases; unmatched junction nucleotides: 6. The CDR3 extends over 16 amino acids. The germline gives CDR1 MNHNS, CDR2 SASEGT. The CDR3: CASSVGTGGAYQPQHF. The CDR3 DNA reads TGTGCCAGCAGTGTAGGGACAGGGGGCGCCTATCAGCCCCAGCATTTT.

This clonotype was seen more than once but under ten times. DNA of the CDR3: TGTGCCATCAGTGAGTCTTTAATGGCAGCCTATGAGCAGTTCTTC. Its protein is CAISESLMAAYEQFF. The chain uses TRBV10-3 and TRBJ2-1; D is unresolved. Between the trimmed V and J ends, which lost 0 bases and 8 bases, there was a span of 14 bases. Germline V gene lookup returns CDR1 ENHRY and CDR2 SYGVKD. The CDR3 spans 15 residues.

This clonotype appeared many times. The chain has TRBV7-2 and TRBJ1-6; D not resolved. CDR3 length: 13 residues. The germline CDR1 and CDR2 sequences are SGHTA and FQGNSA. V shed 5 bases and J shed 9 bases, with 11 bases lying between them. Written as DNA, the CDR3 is TGTGCCAGCAGCCCCCTCACTGCTTCACCCCTCCACTTT. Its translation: CASSPLTASPLHF.

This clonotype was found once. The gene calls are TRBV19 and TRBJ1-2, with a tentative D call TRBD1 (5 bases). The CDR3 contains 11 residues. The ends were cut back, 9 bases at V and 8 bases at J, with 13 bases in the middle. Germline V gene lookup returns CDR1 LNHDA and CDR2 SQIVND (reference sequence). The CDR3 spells CASKLGGGYTF. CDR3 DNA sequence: TGTGCCAGCAAGTTGGGGGGGGGCTACACCTTC.

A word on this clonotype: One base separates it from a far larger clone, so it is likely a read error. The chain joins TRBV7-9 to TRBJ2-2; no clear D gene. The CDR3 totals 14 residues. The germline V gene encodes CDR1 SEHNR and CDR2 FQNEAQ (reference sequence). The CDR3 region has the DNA TGTGCCAACAGCTTGGGCGCGAACACCGGGGAGCTGTTTTTT. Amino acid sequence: CANSLGANTGELFF.

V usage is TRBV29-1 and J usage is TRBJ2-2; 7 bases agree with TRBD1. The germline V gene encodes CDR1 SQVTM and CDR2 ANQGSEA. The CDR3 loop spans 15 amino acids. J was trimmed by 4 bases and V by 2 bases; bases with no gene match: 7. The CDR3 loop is CSVEQQGYGTGELFF. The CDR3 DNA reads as TGCAGCGTTGAACAACAGGGGTACGGCACCGGGGAGCTGTTTTTT.

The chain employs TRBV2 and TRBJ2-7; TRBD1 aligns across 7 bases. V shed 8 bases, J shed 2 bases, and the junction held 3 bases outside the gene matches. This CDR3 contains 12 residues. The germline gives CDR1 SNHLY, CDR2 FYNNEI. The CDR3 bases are TGTGCCAGCCCGGGGACAGCCTACGAGCAGTACGTC. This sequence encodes CASPGTAYEQYV.

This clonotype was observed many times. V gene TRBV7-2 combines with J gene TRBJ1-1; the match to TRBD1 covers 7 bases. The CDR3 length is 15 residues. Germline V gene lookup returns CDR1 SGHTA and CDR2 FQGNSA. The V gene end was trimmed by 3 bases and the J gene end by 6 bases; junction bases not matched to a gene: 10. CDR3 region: CASSFFGTVPSEAFF. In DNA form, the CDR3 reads TGTGCCAGCAGCTTTTTCGGGACAGTTCCTTCTGAAGCTTTCTTT. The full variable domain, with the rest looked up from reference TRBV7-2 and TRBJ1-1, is GAGVSQSPSNKVTEKGKDVELRCDPISGHTALYWYRQSLGQGLEFLIYFQGNSAPDKSGLPSDRFSAERTGGSVSTLTIQRTQQEDSAVYLCASSFFGTVPSEAFFGQGTRLTVV.

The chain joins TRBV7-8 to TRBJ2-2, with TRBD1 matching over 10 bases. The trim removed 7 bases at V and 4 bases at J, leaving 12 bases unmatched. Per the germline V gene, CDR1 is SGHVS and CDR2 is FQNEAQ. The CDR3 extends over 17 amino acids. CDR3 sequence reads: CASKQSWDRGVTGELFF. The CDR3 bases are TGTGCCAGCAAACAATCCTGGGACAGGGGCGTCACCGGGGAGCTGTTTTTT. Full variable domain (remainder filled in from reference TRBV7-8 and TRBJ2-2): GAGVSQSPRYKVAKRGQDVALRCDPISGHVSLFWYQQALGQGPEFLTYFQNEAQLDKSGLPSDRFFAERPEGSVSTLKIQRTQQEDSAVYLCASKQSWDRGVTGELFFGEGSRLTVL.

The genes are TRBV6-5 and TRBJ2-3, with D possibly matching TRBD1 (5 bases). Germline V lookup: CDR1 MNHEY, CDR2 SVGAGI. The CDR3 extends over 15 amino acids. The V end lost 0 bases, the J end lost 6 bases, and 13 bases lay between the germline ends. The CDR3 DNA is TGTGCCAGCAGTTACTCGGACACCCTCTGGGATACGCAGTATTTT. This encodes CASSYSDTLWDTQYF.